This T cell receptor beta chain was recovered during a study of OX40 agonist ivuxolimab in advanced cancers. Study details: Ivuxolimab, which is an agonistic anti-OX40 (CD134) antibody, was administered to the patients. The study enrolled dose-escalation patients with hepatocellular carcinoma, melanoma, renal cell or head and neck cancer. Study results and limitations: Partly responding patients at 0.1-3.0 mg/kg showed some of the smallest clonal expansion.

Profiling relied on immunoSEQ multiplex PCR, and the TCRdb table lists in-frame clones only, not all of them. The sample contains just over 30,000 clones, 70% to 90% of which appear only once. Germline CDR1 reads SGHRS; CDR2 reads YFSETQ. This CDR3 contains 16 residues. J lost 4 bases, V lost 6 bases, and 14 bases had no gene match. With regard to this clone: As yet, its antigen is unknown.

The timepoints at which blood was sampled were baseline, cycle 4 day 1, and cycle 7 day 1. This TCR came from an adult with an advanced solid tumor such as melanoma, head and neck, liver or kidney cancer. The chain has TRBV5-1 and TRBJ2-7, with TRBD2 identical over 9 bases. The sample in question was CD4+ or CD8+ T cells sorted from blood, obtained in a trial of the OX40 agonist ivuxolimab. The CDR3: CASNGGSGRTAYEQYF. The DNA of the CDR3 is TGCGCCAGCAATGGGGGTAGCGGGAGAACGGCATACGAGCAGTACTTC.